This is a list of T cell receptor beta chains from one sample in a study of T cell responses to AZD1222 COVID-19 vaccine. The repertoire was sequenced with immunoSEQ multiplex PCR; TCRdb's copy has only in-frame clones and lacks some. The sample shows 120,000 or so clones, 88% of them seen only once. Sequenced here: peripheral blood, sampled on day 0 of AZD1222 vaccination. The source of these receptors is an adult in good health. The CDR3 runs from the conserved cysteine through the conserved F or W. The D gene is left open where the match is weak. The size field is filled for only some rows; it gives once, few, many or a size class.

V gene,D gene,J gene,clone size,CDR3 protein,CDR3 DNA
TRBV4-1,TRBD1,TRBJ1-4,once,CASATGGTNEKLFF,TGCGCCAGCGCCACAGGGGGTACTAATGAAAAACTGTTTTTT
TRBV30,.,TRBJ1-3,.,CAWTLGGGAGNTIYF,TGTGCCTGGACCCTAGGGGGGGGCGCAGGAAACACCATATATTTT
TRBV4-1,TRBD1,TRBJ2-7,.,CASSQDPDRVSYEQYF,TGCGCCAGCAGCCAAGATCCCGACAGGGTCTCCTACGAGCAGTACTTC
TRBV18,TRBD2,TRBJ2-7,.,CASSPRREGNEQYF,TGTGCCAGCTCACCAAGGCGGGAGGGAAACGAGCAGTACTTC
TRBV19,TRBD1,TRBJ1-2,.,CASRRGTGAQSEGYTF,TGTGCCAGTAGGCGAGGGACAGGGGCTCAATCGGAGGGCTACACCTTC
TRBV11-2,TRBD2,TRBJ2-1,.,CASSPGTSGRNNEQFF,TGTGCCAGCAGCCCGGGGACTAGCGGACGCAACAATGAGCAGTTCTTC
TRBV4-1,TRBD2,TRBJ2-1,few,CASSQTWARGANEQFF,TGCGCCAGCAGCCAGACCTGGGCGCGGGGGGCGAATGAGCAGTTCTTC
TRBV5-4,.,TRBJ2-5,.,CASSPAEGRETQYF,TGTGCCAGCAGCCCTGCGGAGGGGCGGGAGACCCAGTACTTC
TRBV9,TRBD1,TRBJ1-2,few,CASSAALKGARVVYGYTF,TGTGCCAGCAGCGCCGCCCTCAAGGGGGCGAGGGTAGTCTATGGCTACACCTTC
TRBV29-1,.,TRBJ1-1,.,CSVKGRVNTEAFF,TGCAGCGTTAAAGGACGGGTGAACACTGAAGCTTTCTTT
TRBV19,TRBD1,TRBJ2-7,.,CASSARQGAYEQYF,TGTGCCAGTAGTGCCAGACAGGGCGCCTACGAGCAGTACTTC
TRBV3-1/TRBV3-2,TRBD2,TRBJ2-5,.,CASSQGTRDLTQYF,TGTGCCAGCAGCCAAGGGACTAGGGATTTAACCCAGTACTTC
TRBV10-3,.,TRBJ2-3,.,CAISESKDTQYF,TGTGCCATCAGTGAGTCGAAGGATACGCAGTATTTT
TRBV19,TRBD2,TRBJ2-3,.,CASSIGGTSGSGTDTQYF,TGTGCCAGTAGTATAGGGGGGACTAGCGGGAGCGGCACAGATACGCAGTATTTT
TRBV27,.,TRBJ1-4,few,CASSHNSATAHEKLFF,TGTGCCAGCAGTCACAATTCAGCGACGGCGCATGAAAAACTGTTTTTT
TRBV5-1,.,TRBJ2-7,.,CASSSNPGRPSEQYF,TGCGCCAGCAGCTCTAATCCGGGACGGCCTAGCGAGCAGTACTTC
TRBV2,.,TRBJ1-4,.,CASMFSTNEKLFF,TGTGCCAGCATGTTTTCGACTAATGAAAAACTGTTTTTT
TRBV5-4,TRBD1,TRBJ1-6,once,CASSPTGGRSSYNSPLHF,TGTGCCAGCAGCCCTACAGGGGGCCGGAGCTCCTATAATTCACCCCTCCACTTT
TRBV5-1,TRBD2,TRBJ2-7,.,CASSQLANEQYF,TGCGCCAGCAGCCAACTAGCGAACGAGCAGTACTTC
TRBV29-1,TRBD2,TRBJ2-3,.,CSGAGTRSTDTQYF,TGCAGCGGGGCCGGGACTAGGAGCACAGATACGCAGTATTTT
TRBV7-6,.,TRBJ2-5,.,CASSLTGRTNF,TGTGCCAGCAGCTTGACGGGCCGTACAAACTTC
TRBV11-2,.,TRBJ2-5,.,CASSPPGAPGDF,TGTGCCAGCAGCCCCCCGGGGGCCCCCGGGGACTTC
TRBV20-1,.,TRBJ1-1,.,CSASLVTEAFF,TGCAGTGCTAGTTTGGTCACTGAAGCTTTCTTT
TRBV18,.,TRBJ2-7,once,CASSPGLYEQYF,TGTGCCAGCTCACCAGGCCTTTACGAGCAGTACTTC
TRBV24-1,TRBD1,TRBJ2-7,.,CATSDGGTGSSYEQYF,TGTGCCACCAGTGATGGAGGGACAGGGAGCTCCTACGAGCAGTACTTC
TRBV5-6,TRBD2,TRBJ2-2,.,CASSLSGRVAGELFF,TGTGCCAGCAGCCTTAGCGGGAGGGTGGCCGGGGAGCTGTTTTTT
TRBV11-3,.,TRBJ2-2,.,CASSPRDQNTGELFF,TGTGCCAGCAGCCCCCGGGACCAAAACACCGGGGAGCTGTTTTTT
TRBV24-1,TRBD1,TRBJ2-7,.,CATGGQGNFYEQYF,TGTGCCACCGGCGGACAGGGGAATTTCTACGAGCAGTACTTC
TRBV12-3/TRBV12-4,.,TRBJ1-6,.,CASSWETESPLHF,TGTGCCAGCAGTTGGGAGACGGAATCACCCCTCCACTTT
TRBV3-1/TRBV3-2,.,TRBJ1-3,.,CASSRGTFSGNTIYF,TGTGCCAGCAGCCGAGGGACTTTCTCTGGAAACACCATATATTTT
TRBV6-5,TRBD1,TRBJ2-7,.,CASSLDRAVYEQYF,TGTGCCAGCAGCTTAGACAGGGCTGTCTACGAGCAGTACTTC
TRBV4-1,TRBD1,TRBJ1-4,.,CASSQGDRVGEKLFF,TGCGCCAGCAGCCAGGGGGACAGGGTTGGTGAAAAACTGTTTTTT
TRBV9,TRBD2,TRBJ2-1,.,CASSDSGRTSNEQFF,TGTGCCAGCAGCGATAGCGGGAGGACGTCAAATGAGCAGTTCTTC
TRBV21-1,.,TRBJ2-1,.,CASSKEGGGSYNEQFF,TGTGCCAGCAGCAAAGAGGGGGGAGGGTCCTACAATGAGCAGTTCTTC
TRBV5-1,.,TRBJ2-1,.,CASSLAVRREQFF,TGCGCCAGCAGCTTGGCCGTTAGGCGTGAGCAGTTCTTC
TRBV6-6,.,TRBJ2-7,.,CASTTGGLGEQYF,TGTGCCTCCACGACAGGAGGGCTCGGGGAGCAGTACTTC
TRBV5-1,.,TRBJ2-1,.,CASSSTVNRELEQQFF,TGCGCCAGCAGCTCGACCGTAAACCGGGAGCTTGAACAGCAGTTCTTC
TRBV29-1,TRBD1,TRBJ1-1,.,CSVDGTGREAFF,TGCAGCGTTGACGGGACAGGGCGAGAAGCTTTCTTT
TRBV12-3/TRBV12-4,.,TRBJ2-7,.,CASSARAPEQYF,TGTGCCAGCAGTGCCCGGGCCCCCGAGCAGTACTTC
TRBV7-2,.,TRBJ2-1,once,CASSLLAATQSEQFF,TGTGCCAGCAGCTTATTAGCAGCGACCCAGAGTGAGCAGTTCTTC
TRBV23-1,.,TRBJ2-2,once,CASRTGPPSGELFF,TGCGCCAGCAGAACAGGGCCCCCGAGCGGGGAGCTGTTTTTT
TRBV5-1,TRBD1,TRBJ2-2,once,CASSFGTARIGELFF,TGCGCCAGCAGCTTTGGGACAGCGAGGATTGGGGAGCTGTTTTTT